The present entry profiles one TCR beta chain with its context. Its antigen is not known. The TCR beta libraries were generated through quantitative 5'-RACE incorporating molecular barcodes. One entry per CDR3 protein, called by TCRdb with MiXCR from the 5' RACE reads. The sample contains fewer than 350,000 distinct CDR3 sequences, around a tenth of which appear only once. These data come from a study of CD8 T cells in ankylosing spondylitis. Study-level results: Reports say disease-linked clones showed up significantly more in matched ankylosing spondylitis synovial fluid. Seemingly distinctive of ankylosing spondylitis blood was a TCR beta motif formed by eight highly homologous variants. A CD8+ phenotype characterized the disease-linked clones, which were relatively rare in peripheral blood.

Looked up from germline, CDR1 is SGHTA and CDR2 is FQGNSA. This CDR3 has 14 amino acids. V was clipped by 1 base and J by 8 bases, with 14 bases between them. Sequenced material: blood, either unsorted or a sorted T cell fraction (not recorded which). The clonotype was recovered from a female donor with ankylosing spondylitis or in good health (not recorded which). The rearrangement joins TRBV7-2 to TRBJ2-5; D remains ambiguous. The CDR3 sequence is CASSLDLDRKTQYF. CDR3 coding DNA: TGTGCCAGCAGCTTAGACCTGGACCGAAAAACCCAGTACTTC.